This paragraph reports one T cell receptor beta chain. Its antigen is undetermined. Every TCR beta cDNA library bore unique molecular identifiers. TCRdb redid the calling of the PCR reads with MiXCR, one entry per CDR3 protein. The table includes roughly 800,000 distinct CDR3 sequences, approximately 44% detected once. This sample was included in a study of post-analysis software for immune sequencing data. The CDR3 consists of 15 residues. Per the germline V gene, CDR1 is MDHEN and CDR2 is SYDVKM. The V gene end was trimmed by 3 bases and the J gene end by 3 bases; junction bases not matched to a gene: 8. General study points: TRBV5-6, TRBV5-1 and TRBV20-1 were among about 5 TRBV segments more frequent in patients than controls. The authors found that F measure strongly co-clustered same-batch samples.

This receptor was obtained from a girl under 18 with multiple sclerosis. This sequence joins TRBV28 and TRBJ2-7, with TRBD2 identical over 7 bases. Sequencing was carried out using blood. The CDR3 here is CASSLKAGNRYEQYF. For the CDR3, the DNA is TGTGCCAGCAGTTTGAAAGCGGGGAACCGCTACGAGCAGTACTTC.